The rows below give T cell receptor beta chains drawn from one sample of a study of T cell responses to AZD1222 COVID-19 vaccine. TCRdb's table, derived via immunoSEQ multiplex PCR, lists solely in-frame clones and lacks some. The sample shows some 200,000 clones, 85% to 95% of them seen only once. Sequencing used peripheral blood, obtained 28 days after the second dose of the MenACWY control vaccine. These TCRs come from an adult who received the MenACWY meningococcal vaccine as a control. The CDR3 runs from the conserved cysteine through the conserved F or W. A D gene is named only where the DNA matches it firmly. Clone size appears in some rows only: once, few, many, or a class for an expanded clone.

v_call	clone_size	d_call	j_call	cdr3_nt	cdr3_aa
TRBV4-1	.	.	TRBJ1-3	TGCGCCAGCAGCCAAGAGGCGGCCAGGGCATACCTAATTAACTCTGGAAACACCATATATTTT	CASSQEAARAYLINSGNTIYF
TRBV19	.	.	TRBJ1-4	TGTGCCAGTAGTCCCCGCCGAGGAACTAATGAAAAACTGTTTTTT	CASSPRRGTNEKLFF
TRBV2	.	.	TRBJ2-1	TGTGCCAGCAGGACTGACTCTGCTATTGAGCAGTTCTTC	CASRTDSAIEQFF
TRBV7-2	.	.	TRBJ2-5	TGTGCCAGCAGCCGCAAGGGGCGAGAGACCCAGTACTTC	CASSRKGRETQYF
TRBV3-1/TRBV3-2	.	.	TRBJ1-1	TGTGCCAGCAGTCAAGCTTTCTTT	CASSQAFF
TRBV6-5	.	TRBD2	TRBJ2-7	TGTGCCAGCAGTTCGGGACTAGCGGGAAACTACGAGCAGTACTTC	CASSSGLAGNYEQYF
TRBV5-6	.	.	TRBJ1-2	TGTGCCAGCAATAAGCAGGGGACATATGGCTACACCTTC	CASNKQGTYGYTF
TRBV25-1	.	.	TRBJ1-3	TGTGCCAGCAAAGGCAGGGCAGGAAACACCATATATTTT	CASKGRAGNTIYF
TRBV7-2	.	TRBD1	TRBJ2-7	TGTGCCAGCAGCCCAGGGGGTTCGGGGTACGAGCAGTACTTC	CASSPGGSGYEQYF
TRBV5-1	once	.	TRBJ2-2	TGCGCCAGCAGCTTGGCCGGATCTCGGGACACCGGGGAGCTGTTTTTT	CASSLAGSRDTGELFF
TRBV3-1/TRBV3-2	.	.	TRBJ1-5	TGTGCCAGCAGCCAAGACCCCGGTTTTCGGGGAGGGGGCAATCAGCCCCAGCATTTT	CASSQDPGFRGGGNQPQHF
TRBV7-9	once	.	TRBJ1-1	TGTGCCAGCAGCTTACGTTCCAGGGGGAACACTGAAGCTTTCTTT	CASSLRSRGNTEAFF
TRBV14	.	.	TRBJ2-1	TGTGCCAGCAGCCTTTTCCACAATGAGCAGTTCTTC	CASSLFHNEQFF
TRBV5-6	.	.	TRBJ1-2	TGTGCCAGCAGCTTTCCAGCGGGCAATGGCTACACCTTC	CASSFPAGNGYTF
TRBV4-3	.	TRBD1	TRBJ2-1	TGCGCCAGCAGCCAAGACGGGACAGCCAATGAGCAGTTCTTC	CASSQDGTANEQFF
TRBV18	.	.	TRBJ1-1	TGTGCCAGCTCACCAGCCCGGAGGAACACTGAAGCTTTCTTT	CASSPARRNTEAFF
TRBV6-7	.	.	TRBJ2-5	TGTGCCAGCAGTTACATTGGGGCAGTCCAAGAGACCCAGTACTTC	CASSYIGAVQETQYF
TRBV11-3	.	.	TRBJ1-3	TGTGCCAGCAGCTCGGTGGGAGGGCCTGGAAACACCATATATTTT	CASSSVGGPGNTIYF
TRBV21-1	.	.	TRBJ1-2	TGTGCCAGAGGCATCCGGGCACAGGGGCCGATTTGGTATGGCTACACCTTC	CARGIRAQGPIWYGYTF
TRBV29-1	.	.	TRBJ1-4	TGCAGCGCCGTTCAAGCGGGTACGGGCAATGAAAAACTGTTTTTT	CSAVQAGTGNEKLFF
TRBV2	.	.	TRBJ2-7	TGTGCCAGCAGTGAATCAGCCTACGAGCAGTACTTC	CASSESAYEQYF
TRBV7-9	.	.	TRBJ1-6	TGTGCCAGCAGCTTAACGGGGCATCCCCTCCACTTT	CASSLTGHPLHF
TRBV7-3	.	.	TRBJ2-5	TGTGCCAGCAGCTCCGGCGTGCGGGAAGAGACCCAGTACTTC	CASSSGVREETQYF
TRBV20-1	.	.	TRBJ2-5	TGCAGTGCTAGTGGATTCTCTACCAACCCGAAGACCCAGTACTTC	CSASGFSTNPKTQYF
TRBV19	.	.	TRBJ1-1	TGTGCCAGTAGTGCGCACGCGGGGATCACTGAAGCTTTCTTT	CASSAHAGITEAFF
TRBV5-5	.	TRBD1	TRBJ2-4	TGTGCCAGCAGCTCGGACAGGGTCGGATACATTCAGTACTTC	CASSSDRVGYIQYF
TRBV18	.	TRBD1	TRBJ2-3	TGTGCCAGCTCACCATTAACTCGGACAGGGAAAGGCACAGATACGCAGTATTTT	CASSPLTRTGKGTDTQYF
TRBV5-6	.	.	TRBJ1-6	TGTGCCAGCAGCCAATATCCCCCAGGCGAAAATTCACCCCTCCACTTT	CASSQYPPGENSPLHF
TRBV30	.	.	TRBJ1-2	TGTGCCTGGAGTGAGGAGCAAAACTATGGCTACACCTTC	CAWSEEQNYGYTF
TRBV19	.	TRBD1	TRBJ2-3	TGTGCCAGTAGATTACAGGGGAAGGCAGATACGCAGTATTTT	CASRLQGKADTQYF
TRBV27	.	.	TRBJ1-6	TGTGCCAGCAGCATTACCGGACAGTATAATTCACCCCTCCACTTT	CASSITGQYNSPLHF
TRBV10-1	.	TRBD2	TRBJ2-1	TGCGCCAGCAGCCAGGGGGCAGCGGGAGGGCCCAATGAGCAGTTCTTC	CASSQGAAGGPNEQFF
TRBV20-1	few	.	TRBJ2-2	TGCAGTGCTAGTGACACGAACACCGGGGAGCTGTTTTTT	CSASDTNTGELFF
TRBV29-1	.	.	TRBJ1-1	TGCAGCGTTGTAAGAAATACTGAAGCTTTCTTT	CSVVRNTEAFF
TRBV19	.	.	TRBJ1-6	TGTGCCAGTAGTATGGGGACGAGGATCGGTTCACCCCTCCACTTT	CASSMGTRIGSPLHF
TRBV6-4	.	.	TRBJ2-2	TGTGCCAGCAGTGAAGAACAGGGGAGGACCGGGGAGCTGTTTTTT	CASSEEQGRTGELFF
TRBV2	.	TRBD1	TRBJ2-4	TGTGCCAGCAGCCGGGACAGGGCAAACATTCAGTACTTC	CASSRDRANIQYF
TRBV18	.	.	TRBJ2-1	TGTGCCAGCTCCACCATTGGGCGGGACGGGAATGAGCAGTTCTTC	CASSTIGRDGNEQFF
TRBV7-3	.	TRBD2	TRBJ2-1	TGTGCCAGCAGCTTAAGGACTAGCGGTAACAATGAGCAGTTCTTC	CASSLRTSGNNEQFF
TRBV14	few	TRBD1	TRBJ1-4	TGTGCCAGCAGCCAACGGACAGGGGCGTATGAAAAACTGTTTTTT	CASSQRTGAYEKLFF
TRBV9	.	.	TRBJ2-5	TGTGCCAGCAGCGTAGCGGACTACCAAGAGACCCAGTACTTC	CASSVADYQETQYF
TRBV5-1	few	.	TRBJ2-1	TGCGCCAGCAGCTTACGGGGGTCAGGGGTCTACAATGAGCAGTTCTTC	CASSLRGSGVYNEQFF
TRBV7-9	.	.	TRBJ2-7	TGTGCCAGCAGACTAACAGGGAGCTCCTACGAGCAGTACTTC	CASRLTGSSYEQYF
TRBV7-9	.	.	TRBJ1-6	TGTGCCAGCAGCTTAGCTGGGGTCTTTGGTAATTCACCCCTCCACTTT	CASSLAGVFGNSPLHF
TRBV7-2	once	TRBD2	TRBJ2-5	TGTGCCAGCAGCCCACTGCGGGGGGCAGAGACCCAGTACTTC	CASSPLRGAETQYF
TRBV6-2/TRBV6-3	.	.	TRBJ1-4	TGTGCCAGCAGTTACTCGTTGCCGGGAAATGAAAAACTGTTTTTT	CASSYSLPGNEKLFF
TRBV28	.	.	TRBJ1-1	TGTGCCAGCAGGCTCCGGGTCGAAGCTTTCTTT	CASRLRVEAFF
TRBV9	once	.	TRBJ1-5	TGTGCCAGCAGCGAGGGGCGGCATAGCAATCAGCCCCAGCATTTT	CASSEGRHSNQPQHF
TRBV19	once	TRBD2	TRBJ2-2	TGTGCCAGTAGTAATAGCGGGACCGGGGAGCTGTTTTTT	CASSNSGTGELFF
TRBV11-2	.	.	TRBJ2-7	TGTGCCAGCAGAGGATCACTCAAGCAGTACTTC	CASRGSLKQYF
TRBV9	.	TRBD1	TRBJ2-4	TGTGCCAGCAGCGTAGAAACAGGGGGATCCTCGTTGTACTTC	CASSVETGGSSLYF
TRBV7-2	.	.	TRBJ2-7	TGTGCCAGCAGCTTCGACCCTACTTTCTACGAGCAGTACTTC	CASSFDPTFYEQYF
TRBV4-1	few	TRBD1	TRBJ2-7	TGCGCCAGCAGCCTATACCAATCCCGGGACAGAGAATACGAGCAGTACTTC	CASSLYQSRDREYEQYF
TRBV19	.	.	TRBJ1-2	TGTGCCAGTAACCCGGGACTTTACCCTAACTATGGCTACACCTTC	CASNPGLYPNYGYTF
TRBV10-1	.	.	TRBJ1-1	TGCGCCAGCAGTGGAACTACAGAGAACAGTGAAGCTTTCTTT	CASSGTTENSEAFF
TRBV5-6	.	.	TRBJ1-1	TGTGCCAGCAGCTTGGCCGGATTACGCCTGATGAACACTGAAGCTTTCTTT	CASSLAGLRLMNTEAFF
TRBV9	.	TRBD2	TRBJ2-7	TGTGCCAGCAGCGTAGAAGGTAGCGGGAGTTACGAGCAGTACTTC	CASSVEGSGSYEQYF
TRBV19	.	.	TRBJ1-1	TGTGCCAGTAGTATAGGAGAGTCCGAAGCTTTCTTT	CASSIGESEAFF
TRBV12-3/TRBV12-4	.	TRBD2	TRBJ2-3	TGTGCCAGCAGCCTAGCGGGAGATACGCAGTATTTT	CASSLAGDTQYF